This T cell receptor (beta chain) was recorded in a study of cytomegalovirus exposure and HLA in healthy donors. Whole-study findings and limits: For TCR beta chains, V- and J-gene trimming was later linked to a missense DCLRE1C variant.

J gave up 4 bases and V 2 bases, and 3 bases lay outside the gene matches. Germline CDR1 SGHAT, CDR2 FQNNGV. This CDR3 is built from 15 residues. Primers included in the PCR were 60 Vbeta and 13 Jbeta primers. The repertoire was sequenced with immunoSEQ multiplex PCR; TCRdb's copy has only in-frame clones and lacks some. Of around 190,000 clones in the sample, nearly 80% were seen once. Concerning this clone itself: The antigen remains undetermined.

Source material: PBMCs. The TCR sequence derives from a female donor in good health and CMV-seronegative. The genes are TRBV11-2 and TRBJ2-1, with 9 bases aligning to TRBD2. CDR3 protein: CASSLMTSGYNEQFF. CDR3 DNA: TGTGCCAGCAGCTTAATGACTAGCGGTTACAATGAGCAGTTCTTC.